Listed below are T cell receptor beta chains from one sample, sequenced in a study of identical twins. One entry per CDR3 protein results from TCRdb running MiXCR on the 5' RACE reads. Of approximately 230,000 distinct CDR3 sequences listed, approximately 7.1% are singletons. The sample was also reused in another study, on T cells expressing NK-cell markers.

Sequencing used CD8+ T cells sorted from blood. All receptors derive from a woman aged 18-30 years in good health. Both conserved end residues are part of each CDR3. A D gene is named only where the DNA matches it firmly. The listing skips clone size in some rows; elsewhere it reads once, few, many or a size class.

V	D	J	size	DNA	CDR3
TRBV27	TRBD1	TRBJ1-5	few	TGTGCCAGCAGCCCCGACAGGGGTCAGCCCCAGCATTTT	CASSPDRGQPQHF
TRBV9	.	TRBJ2-5	few	TGTGCCAGCAGCATCGGGAACCAAGAGACCCAGTACTTC	CASSIGNQETQYF
TRBV12-3/TRBV12-4	.	TRBJ2-7	many	TGTGCCAGCAGTTTTCAGCCCTTCGATCGGTACTTC	CASSFQPFDRYF
TRBV7-8	TRBD2	TRBJ2-7	.	TGTGCCAGCAGTCCATTGGGGACTAGCGCGGGCGAGCAGTACTTC	CASSPLGTSAGEQYF
TRBV7-2	TRBD2	TRBJ2-1	few	TGTGCCAGCAGCGTTGGACTAGCGGCATCCTACAATGAGCAGTTCTTC	CASSVGLAASYNEQFF
TRBV9	.	TRBJ1-1	.	TGTGCCAGCAGCGTAGATGGCACTGAAGCTTTCTTT	CASSVDGTEAFF
TRBV19	.	TRBJ1-1	many	TGTGCCAGTAGTATCTCTCTGACAGGAGCCGTATGGGCTTTCTTT	CASSISLTGAVWAFF
TRBV7-3	TRBD2	TRBJ2-2	many	TGTGCCAGCAGCTTACTAGCGGGGGGGCCCACCGGGGAGCTGTTTTTT	CASSLLAGGPTGELFF
TRBV5-6	.	TRBJ1-4	.	TGTGCCAGCAGCTTGGGGGGAACCTCAGGTTACGCTAATGAAAAACTGTTTTTT	CASSLGGTSGYANEKLFF
TRBV12-3/TRBV12-4	.	TRBJ1-5	few	TGTGCCAGCAGATGGAGCAATCAGCCCCAGCATTTT	CASRWSNQPQHF
TRBV10-2	.	TRBJ2-5	few	TGCGCCAGCCGGACAGAGACCCAGTACTTC	CASRTETQYF
TRBV27	.	TRBJ2-1	.	TGTGCCAGCAGTTCCCTTGGGGAGAGTTGGGATGAGCAGTTCTTC	CASSSLGESWDEQFF
TRBV20-1	.	TRBJ2-3	.	TGCAGTGCTAGAGATCGAGACAGTTGGGATACGCAGTATTTT	CSARDRDSWDTQYF
TRBV12-3/TRBV12-4	.	TRBJ2-7	once	TGTGCCAACAGTTTTGGGAGCTCCTACGAGCAGTACTTC	CANSFGSSYEQYF
TRBV12-5	TRBD2	TRBJ2-3	.	TGTGCTAGTGGTTTGGTAAAGACTAGCGGGAGTCAGGGAGATACGCAGTATTTT	CASGLVKTSGSQGDTQYF